These 22 T cell receptor beta chains were sequenced from one sample in a study of cytomegalovirus exposure and HLA in healthy donors. The PCR had 60 Vbeta and 13 Jbeta primers. Only in-frame clones appear in the TCRdb table, and some are missing; sequencing was by immunoSEQ multiplex PCR. The sample lists approximately 280,000 clones, about nine tenths occurring once. Source material: PBMCs. These receptor sequences come from a man between 40 and 49 years old in good health and CMV-seropositive.

In its sample, this clone was seen a few times. J is TRBJ2-1 and V is TRBV6-6; TRBD2 agrees at 12 bases. J lost 9 bases, V lost 7 bases, and 7 bases had no gene match. This CDR3 spans 14 amino acids. The germline V gene has CDR1 MNHNY and CDR2 SVGAGI (reference sequence). The CDR3 DNA follows: TGTGCCAGCATTCTAGCGGGAGGGGCGGGTGAGCAGTTCTTC. Amino acids: CASILAGGAGEQFF.

V is TRBV28 and J is TRBJ2-7, with 8 nucleotides matching TRBD2. This CDR3 region has 15 residues. Trimming at V came to 5 bases and at J to 5 bases, leaving 11 bases not matched to a gene. The germline gives CDR1 MDHEN, CDR2 SYDVKM. The CDR3 reads CASSPSGRRRHEQYF. In DNA form, the CDR3 reads TGTGCCAGCAGTCCCAGCGGGAGAAGGAGGCACGAGCAGTACTTC.

V is TRBV6-5 and J is TRBJ2-1; no clear D. The CDR3 extends over 13 amino acids. Trimming pared 4 bases from V and 4 bases from J, leaving 8 bases between. Germline-derived CDR1 and CDR2 are MNHEY and SVGAGI. CDR3 sequence reads: CASSFPPYNEQFF. The DNA for the CDR3 is TGTGCCAGCAGTTTCCCCCCGTACAATGAGCAGTTCTTC.

This rearrangement joins TRBV28 to TRBJ2-7, with TRBD2 matching 7 bases. The V and J ends lost 1 base and 2 bases, in that order; junction bases with no gene match: 8. The germline V gene encodes CDR1 MDHEN and CDR2 SYDVKM. The CDR3 spans 16 residues. This CDR3 reads CASSLLAAGRTYEQYF. CDR3 nucleotides: TGTGCCAGCAGTTTATTAGCCGCCGGGAGGACCTACGAGCAGTACTTC. Full variable domain (rest looked up from reference TRBV28 and TRBJ2-7): DVKVTQSSRYLVKRTGEKVFLECVQDMDHENMFWYRQDPGLGLRLIYFSYDVKMKEKGDIPEGYSVSREKKERFSLILESASTNQTSMYLCASSLLAAGRTYEQYFGPGTRLTVT.

This clone is a singleton in its sample. The chain recombines TRBV27 with TRBJ2-4, with TRBD1 matching over 8 bases. The CDR3 has 13 amino acids. Germline values: CDR1 MNHEY, CDR2 SMNVEV (reference sequence). V lost 3 bases and J lost 5; bases outside the gene matches: 0. CDR3 sequence reads: CASSLTGENIQYF. DNA for the CDR3: TGTGCCAGCAGTTTGACAGGGGAAAACATTCAGTACTTC.

The chain combines TRBV6-5 with TRBJ2-1; 9 bases map to TRBD2. Trimming took 0 bases from V and 9 from J; bases not matched to a gene: 6. The CDR3 is 15 residues long. Germline CDR1 and CDR2: MNHEY and SVGAGI. DNA of the CDR3: TGTGCCAGCAGTTACTCCCCTAGCGGGATTCCTGAGCAGTTCTTC. Protein sequence: CASSYSPSGIPEQFF.

The chain combines TRBV7-3 with TRBJ2-3; 7 nucleotides match TRBD2. The CDR3 is 16 amino acids. Germline V gene lookup returns CDR1 SGHTA and CDR2 FQGTGA. Trimming took 1 base from V and 2 from J; bases not matched to a gene: 6. The CDR3 loop is CASSLSLADNTDTQYF. The CDR3 DNA reads as TGTGCCAGCAGCTTAAGCCTAGCGGATAACACAGATACGCAGTATTTT.

The chain combines TRBV30 with TRBJ1-2; D perhaps matches TRBD1 (6 bases). The CDR3 runs to 14 residues. The germline V gene encodes CDR1 GTSNPN and CDR2 SVGIG (reference sequence). Trimming cost V 3 bases and J 2 bases, with 13 bases left between them. The CDR3 region has the DNA TGTGCCTGGAGAAGGACAGATTTCAACTATGGCTACACCTTC. Translating it yields CAWRRTDFNYGYTF.

About this clone itself: The junction departs from the called germline gene at one end, perhaps through a read error. V is TRBV6-5 and J is TRBJ1-1; no clear D gene. The CDR3 spans 14 residues. Germline V gene sequence: CDR1 MNHEY, CDR2 SVGAGI. In DNA, the CDR3 is TGTGCCATCAGTGAGGAGGGAGCGAACACTGAAGCTTTCTTT. Amino acid sequence: CAISEEGANTEAFF.

The chain joins TRBV7-9 to TRBJ2-7; the D gene is possibly TRBD1 (6 bases). The CDR3 extends over 16 amino acids. Trimming removed 2 bases from V and 2 bases from J, with 16 bases in between. From germline, CDR1 is SEHNR and CDR2 FQNEAQ (reference sequence). CDR3 coding DNA: TGTGCCAGCAGCTTATTAGGACAGCCCGTGGCCTACGAGCAGTACTTC. As protein: CASSLLGQPVAYEQYF.

There are a few counts of this clone. At the DNA level, this CDR3 is encoded by other sequences in the same sample as well. V and J are TRBV5-1 and TRBJ1-1, with D maybe TRBD1 (5 bases). The germline V gene encodes CDR1 SGHRS and CDR2 YFSETQ. V was cut by 0 bases and J by 1 base, with 10 bases left in between. The CDR3 spans 15 residues. CDR3 in DNA: TGCGCCAGCAGCTTGGGGCAGGGATGGAACACTGAAGCTTTCTTT. Protein product: CASSLGQGWNTEAFF.

The chain couples TRBV6-4 to TRBJ2-1; 9 bases map to TRBD2. Losses at the gene ends were 5 bases for V and 9 bases for J; bases not matched to a gene: 5. Germline CDR1 is MRHNA and CDR2 is SNTAGT. The CDR3 totals 13 residues. In DNA form, the CDR3 reads TGTGCCAGCAGTTCTAGCGGGAACCGTGAGCAGTTCTTC. Amino acid sequence: CASSSSGNREQFF.

This clone has a single count. The chain employs TRBV5-6 and TRBJ2-7; TRBD2 matches 8 bases. Germline CDR1 is SGHDT and CDR2 is YYEEEE. J was trimmed by 3 bases and V by 0 bases; bases with no gene match: 5. The CDR3 consists of 15 residues. The CDR3 spells CASSLAPGGGYEQYF. CDR3 sequence (DNA): TGTGCCAGCAGCTTGGCCCCGGGGGGGGGCTACGAGCAGTACTTC.

This clone was observed a handful of times. J is TRBJ1-3 and V is TRBV4-3; D is uncertain. The CDR3 is 16 amino acids. Germline V lookup: CDR1 LGHNA, CDR2 YSLEER. V was pared by 0 bases and J by 0 bases, with 9 bases between. The CDR3 coding sequence is TGCGCCAGCAGCCAAGATCCCAGGAACTCTGGAAACACCATATATTTT. Its translation is CASSQDPRNSGNTIYF.

A few counts support this clone. The chain links TRBV29-1 to TRBJ1-4, with D uncertain. Germline V CDR1 and CDR2: SQVTM, ANQGSEA. Trimming stripped 5 bases from V and 8 bases from J, with 9 bases between. The CDR3 sequence is 11 residues long. This chain's CDR3 is CSVLRQEKLFF. The CDR3 region has the DNA TGCAGCGTTCTCCGTCAGGAAAAACTGTTTTTT.

CDR3 amino acids: CATSSGAGGQETQYF. Written as DNA, the CDR3 is TGTGCCACCAGCAGTGGGGCAGGGGGCCAAGAGACCCAGTACTTC. This rearrangement joins TRBV15 to TRBJ2-5; 7 bases map to TRBD1. Germline CDR1 and CDR2: LNHNV and YYDKDF (reference sequence). Unmatched junction bases numbered 5, after V lost 3 bases and J lost 1 base. The CDR3 is 15 residues long.

This rearrangement joins TRBV18 to TRBJ1-1; TRBD1 agrees at 7 bases. The CDR3 spans 15 residues. CDR1 KGHSH and CDR2 LQKENI come from the germline V gene. The V and J ends lost 0 bases and 3 bases, in that order; junction bases with no gene match: 4. CDR3 coding DNA: TGTGCCAGCTCACCACCGTGGAGGGGGCACACTGAAGCTTTCTTT. Translation: CASSPPWRGHTEAFF.

The V gene is TRBV19, the J gene TRBJ1-1; D is perhaps TRBD1 (5 bases). The CDR3 spans 14 residues. V lost 5 bases, J lost 1 base, and 11 bases lay in between. Germline assignment: CDR1 LNHDA and CDR2 SQIVND (reference sequence). The CDR3 sequence is CASSAQGGNTEAFF. The DNA of the CDR3 is TGTGCCAGTAGTGCGCAGGGAGGGAACACTGAAGCTTTCTTT.

This clone was recorded once. V usage is TRBV2 and J usage is TRBJ1-5, with TRBD1 as a possible D gene (5 bases). This CDR3 has 14 residues. V gave up 0 bases and J gave up 8 bases, with 11 bases separating them. Germline CDR1 and CDR2: SNHLY and FYNNEI. For the CDR3, the DNA is TGTGCCAGCAGTGAAGCCCGGGGGAGAAAGCCCCAGCATTTT. It encodes CASSEARGRKPQHF.

V is TRBV27 and J is TRBJ1-2; a possible D gene is TRBD1 (6 bases). V lost 5 bases and J lost 4, with 11 bases in between. The CDR3 is 13 residues long. Germline V gene lookup returns CDR1 MNHEY and CDR2 SMNVEV (reference sequence). The CDR3 reads CASSRGQTYGYTF. The CDR3 DNA sequence: TGTGCCAGCAGTCGTGGACAGACCTATGGCTACACCTTC.

The genes are TRBV7-6 and TRBJ2-1, with TRBD2 matching 10 bases. Per the germline V gene, CDR1 is SGHVS and CDR2 is FNYEAQ. The CDR3 is 17 amino acids. Trimming cost V 5 bases and J 3 bases; bases outside gene matches: 10. CDR3 sequence: CASSAIVQREGYNEQFF. Here the CDR3 DNA reads TGTGCCAGCAGCGCGATCGTCCAGCGGGAGGGCTACAATGAGCAGTTCTTC.

The genes are TRBV19 and TRBJ2-5, with D perhaps TRBD2 (6 bases). The CDR3 is made up of 14 amino acids. The germline V gene encodes CDR1 LNHDA and CDR2 SQIVND (reference sequence). Trimming took off 4 bases at V and 2 bases at J, with 11 bases between the two ends. This chain's CDR3 is CASSRGSGQETQYF. In DNA, the CDR3 is TGTGCCAGTAGTAGGGGCAGCGGGCAAGAGACCCAGTACTTC.